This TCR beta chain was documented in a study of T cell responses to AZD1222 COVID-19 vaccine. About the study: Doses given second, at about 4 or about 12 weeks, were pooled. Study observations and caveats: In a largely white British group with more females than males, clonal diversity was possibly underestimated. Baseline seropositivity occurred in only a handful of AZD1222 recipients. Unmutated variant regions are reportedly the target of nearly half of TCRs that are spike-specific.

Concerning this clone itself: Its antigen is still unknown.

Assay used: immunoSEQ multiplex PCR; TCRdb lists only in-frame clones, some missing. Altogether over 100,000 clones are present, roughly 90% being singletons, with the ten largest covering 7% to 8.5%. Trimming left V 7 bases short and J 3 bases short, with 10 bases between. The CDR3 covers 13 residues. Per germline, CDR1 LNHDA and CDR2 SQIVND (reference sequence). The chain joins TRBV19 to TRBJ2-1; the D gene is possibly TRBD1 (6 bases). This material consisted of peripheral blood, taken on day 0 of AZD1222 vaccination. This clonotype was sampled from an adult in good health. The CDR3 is CASMPGDYNEQFF. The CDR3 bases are TGTGCCAGTATGCCAGGGGACTACAATGAGCAGTTCTTC.